This T cell receptor beta chain came from a study of cytomegalovirus exposure and HLA in healthy donors. Study-level background: Sequencing of roughly 180 million T cells in an earlier analysis found 95 million to 120 million unique TCR beta sequences.

There were likely unrecorded immune exposures, though donors were nominally healthy when sampled. Trimming left V 7 bases short and J 0 bases short, with 15 bases between. Germline CDR1 SGHVS, CDR2 FNYEAQ. The CDR3 covers 15 residues. Study-level results: Many donors carried some public TCRs, although rarity characterized most TCR sequences. Analysis was carried out at a later point, and it linked a missense DCLRE1C variant to TCR beta V- and J-gene trimming.

PCR was performed using 60 Vbeta and 13 Jbeta primers. Using immunoSEQ multiplex PCR, the repertoire was profiled, and TCRdb retains in-frame clones only, with some absent. This sample yields under 150,000 clones, of which approximately 61% are seen a single time; roughly 2.5% belongs to the top ten. A word on this clone: What it recognizes is unknown.

The source material was PBMCs. The receptor's source is a woman between 40 and 50 years old in good health and CMV-seronegative. The chain employs TRBV7-6 and TRBJ1-1; D gene ambiguous. The CDR3 sequence: CASKLSPGVNTEAFF. The CDR3 DNA reads TGTGCCAGCAAGCTTAGTCCTGGAGTGAACACTGAAGCTTTCTTT.